The sequence of this TCR beta chain was determined in a study of T cell changes during pregnancy in multiple sclerosis. Trimming took 4 bases from V and 3 from J, leaving 19 bases between them. Per germline, CDR1 SGHDT and CDR2 YYEEEE. This CDR3 has 16 amino acids. The table came from immunoSEQ multiplex PCR; TCRdb's copy has only in-frame clones and leaves some out. This table holds roughly 40,000 clones, roughly 94% found once. This clonotype was sampled from a female donor with multiple sclerosis, enrolled in a pregnancy study. The input for sequencing was peripheral blood, taken in the third trimester of pregnancy. The rearrangement joins TRBV5-6 to TRBJ1-1, with D perhaps matching TRBD1 (5 bases). The CDR3 sequence is CASSPMGGVVDTEAFF. The CDR3 DNA reads as TGTGCCAGCAGCCCGATGGGGGGGGTCGTAGACACTGAAGCTTTCTTT.